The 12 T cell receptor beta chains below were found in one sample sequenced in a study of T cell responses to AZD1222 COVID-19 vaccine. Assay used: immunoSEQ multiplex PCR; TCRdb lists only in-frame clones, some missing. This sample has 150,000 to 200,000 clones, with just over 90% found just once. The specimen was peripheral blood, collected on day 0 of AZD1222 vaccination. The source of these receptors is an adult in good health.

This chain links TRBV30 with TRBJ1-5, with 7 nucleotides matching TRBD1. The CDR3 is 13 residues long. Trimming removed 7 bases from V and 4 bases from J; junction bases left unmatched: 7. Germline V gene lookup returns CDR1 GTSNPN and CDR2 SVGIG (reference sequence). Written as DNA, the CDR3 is TGTGCCTTCCAAAGGGACAGTAATCAGCCCCAGCATTTT. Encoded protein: CAFQRDSNQPQHF. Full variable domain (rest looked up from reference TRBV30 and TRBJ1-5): SQTIHQWPATLVQPVGSPLSLECTVEGTSNPNLYWYRQAAGRGLQLLFYSVGIGQISSEVPQNLSASRPQDRQFILSSKKLLLSDSGFYLCAFQRDSNQPQHFGDGTRLSIL.

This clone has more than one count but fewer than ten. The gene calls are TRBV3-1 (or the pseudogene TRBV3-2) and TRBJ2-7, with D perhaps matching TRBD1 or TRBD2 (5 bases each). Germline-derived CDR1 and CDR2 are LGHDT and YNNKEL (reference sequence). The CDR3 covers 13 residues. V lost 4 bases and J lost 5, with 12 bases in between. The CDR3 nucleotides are TGTGCCAGCAGCCCCATGGGGGTGAACGAGCAGTACTTC. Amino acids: CASSPMGVNEQYF.

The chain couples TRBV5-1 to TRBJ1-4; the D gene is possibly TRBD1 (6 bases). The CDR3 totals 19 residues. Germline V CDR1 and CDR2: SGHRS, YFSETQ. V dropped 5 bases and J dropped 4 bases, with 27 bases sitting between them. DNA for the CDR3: TGCGCCAGCAGTTGCTACAGGGTCGGACCGTCCCCAGATAATGAAAAACTGTTTTTT. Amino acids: CASSCYRVGPSPDNEKLFF. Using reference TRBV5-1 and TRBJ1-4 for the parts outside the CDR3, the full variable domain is KAGVTQTPRYLIKTRGQQVTLSCSPISGHRSVSWYQQTPGQGLQFLFEYFSETQRNKGNFPGRFSGRQFSNSRSEMNVSTLELGDSALYLCASSCYRVGPSPDNEKLFFGSGTQLSVL.

The CDR3 DNA follows: TGTGCCAGCAGTGAATCAGGGCCGCTCAATCAGCCCCAGCATTTT. This sequence encodes CASSESGPLNQPQHF. This chain connects TRBV25-1 to TRBJ1-5; weak D call: TRBD1 (5 bases). This CDR3 spans 15 amino acids. V lost 1 base and J lost 3, with 10 bases in between. Germline lookup yields CDR1 MGHDK and CDR2 SYGVNS.

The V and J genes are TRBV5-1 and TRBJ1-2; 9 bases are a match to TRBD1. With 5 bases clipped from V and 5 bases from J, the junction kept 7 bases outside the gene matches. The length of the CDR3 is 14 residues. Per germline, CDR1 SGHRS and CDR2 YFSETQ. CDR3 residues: CASRTGGQDYGYTF. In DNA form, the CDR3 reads TGCGCCAGCAGAACAGGGGGCCAGGATTATGGCTACACCTTC.

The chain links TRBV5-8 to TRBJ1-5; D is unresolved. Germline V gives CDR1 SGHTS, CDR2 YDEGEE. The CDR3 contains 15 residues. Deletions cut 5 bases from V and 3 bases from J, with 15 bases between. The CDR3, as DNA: TGTGCCAGCAGACCGGGAGTTAGTTCCAATCAGCCCCAGCATTTT. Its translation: CASRPGVSSNQPQHF.

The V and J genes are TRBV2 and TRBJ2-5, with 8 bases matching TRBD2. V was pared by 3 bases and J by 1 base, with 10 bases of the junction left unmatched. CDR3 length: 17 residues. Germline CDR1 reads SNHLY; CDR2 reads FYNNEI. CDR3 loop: CASSDRGGRIGQETQYF. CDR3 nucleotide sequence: TGTGCCAGCAGTGATCGGGGGGGCCGGATAGGCCAAGAGACCCAGTACTTC. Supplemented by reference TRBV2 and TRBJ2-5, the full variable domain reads EPEVTQTPSHQVTQMGQEVILRCVPISNHLYFYWYRQILGQKVEFLVSFYNNEISEKSEIFDDQFSVERPDGSNFTLKIRSTKLEDSAMYFCASSDRGGRIGQETQYFGPGTRLLVL.

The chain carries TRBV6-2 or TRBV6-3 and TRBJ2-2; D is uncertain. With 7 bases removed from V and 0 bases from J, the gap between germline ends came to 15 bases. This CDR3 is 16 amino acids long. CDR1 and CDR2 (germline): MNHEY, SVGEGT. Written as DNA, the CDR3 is TGTGCCAGCACCCCTTTTAAGAGAGCGAACACCGGGGAGCTGTTTTTT. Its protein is CASTPFKRANTGELFF.

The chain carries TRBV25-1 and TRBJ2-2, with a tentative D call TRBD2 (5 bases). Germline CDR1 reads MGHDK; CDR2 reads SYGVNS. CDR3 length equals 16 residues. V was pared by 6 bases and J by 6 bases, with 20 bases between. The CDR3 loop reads CASSRSRWAEAGELFF. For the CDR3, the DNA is TGTGCCAGCAGCCGGTCAAGGTGGGCGGAGGCCGGGGAGCTGTTTTTT.

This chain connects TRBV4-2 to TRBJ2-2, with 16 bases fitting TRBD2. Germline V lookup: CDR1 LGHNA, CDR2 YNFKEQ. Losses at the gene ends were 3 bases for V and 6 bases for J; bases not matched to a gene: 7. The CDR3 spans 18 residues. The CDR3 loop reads CASSQAGTSGGAAGELFF. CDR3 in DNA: TGTGCCAGCAGCCAGGCCGGGACTAGCGGGGGGGCGGCCGGGGAGCTGTTTTTT.

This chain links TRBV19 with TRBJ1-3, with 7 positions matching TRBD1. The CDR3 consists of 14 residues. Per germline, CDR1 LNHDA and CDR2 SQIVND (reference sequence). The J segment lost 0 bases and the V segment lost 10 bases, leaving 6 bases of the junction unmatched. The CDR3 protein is CATSPGGSGNTIYF. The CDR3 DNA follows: TGTGCCACCTCGCCAGGGGGCTCTGGAAACACCATATATTTT.

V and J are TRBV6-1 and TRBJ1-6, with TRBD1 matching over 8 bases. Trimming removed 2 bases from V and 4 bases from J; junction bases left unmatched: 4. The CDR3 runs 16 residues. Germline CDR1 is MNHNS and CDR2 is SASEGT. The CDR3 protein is CASSERDRLYNSPLHF. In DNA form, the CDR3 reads TGTGCCAGCAGTGAACGGGACAGGTTGTATAATTCACCCCTCCACTTT.